This T cell receptor (beta chain) derives from a study of CD8+ T cells in alopecia areata. The germline V gene encodes CDR1 SGHNT and CDR2 YYREEE (reference sequence). This CDR3 has 14 residues. V lost 0 bases, J lost 3 bases, and 9 bases lay in between. Investigators isolated RNA and reverse transcribed it into cDNA to act as the sequencing template. Sequencing was performed with immunoSEQ multiplex PCR; in TCRdb, only in-frame clones are kept and a portion is missing. The table includes about 130,000 clones, around three fifths detected once. The chain recombines TRBV5-4 with TRBJ1-2, with D hard to call. The clonotype was recovered from a human donor with alopecia areata. This specimen consisted of CD4+ T cells sorted from blood, obtained at week 0. CDR3 in amino acids: CASSLDPTHYGYTF. The CDR3 nucleotides are TGTGCCAGCAGCTTGGACCCGACTCACTATGGCTACACCTTC.